These 28 T cell receptor beta chains were sequenced from one sample in a study of shared clonotypes between healthy human individuals. TCRdb's table, derived via immunoSEQ multiplex PCR, lists solely in-frame clones and lacks some. Here the sample spans roughly 1.4 million clones, approximately 98.5% being singletons. The sample consisted of naive CD4+ T cells sorted from blood. Subset in this sample: CD45RA+ positively selected. The receptors shown here come from a man in his thirties or forties in good health.

The gene calls are TRBV6-5 and TRBJ1-4, with unresolved D. With 8 bases removed from V and 4 bases from J, the gap between germline ends came to 11 bases. The CDR3 has 13 residues. Germline CDR1 MNHEY, CDR2 SVGAGI. The CDR3 loop reads CASRAGLNEKLFF. CDR3 coding DNA: TGTGCCAGCCGAGCAGGCCTTAATGAAAAACTGTTTTTT.

This chain uses TRBV7-2 with TRBJ2-5; 9 nucleotides agree with TRBD1. CDR1 and CDR2 from the germline V gene are SGHTA and FQGNSA. With 5 bases clipped from V and 5 bases from J, the junction kept 9 bases outside the gene matches. This CDR3 contains 15 residues. The CDR3 loop reads CASSRPGTGWETQYF. The CDR3 DNA is TGTGCCAGCAGCCGTCCCGGGACAGGGTGGGAGACCCAGTACTTC. The whole variable domain, remainder taken from reference TRBV7-2 and TRBJ2-5, is GAGVSQSPSNKVTEKGKDVELRCDPISGHTALYWYRQSLGQGLEFLIYFQGNSAPDKSGLPSDRFSAERTGGSVSTLTIQRTQQEDSAVYLCASSRPGTGWETQYFGPGTRLLVL.

As DNA, the CDR3 is TGTGCCAGCAGTGAATATGAACAGGGGACGCGGTTCTTC. It encodes CASSEYEQGTRFF. The gene calls are TRBV25-1 and TRBJ2-1; 7 nucleotides agree with TRBD1. The CDR3 runs to 13 residues. CDR1 is MGHDK and CDR2 is SYGVNS in the germline V gene. The ends lost 0 bases at V and 15 bases at J; junction bases unmatched: 8. Filled out from reference TRBV25-1 and TRBJ2-1, the complete variable domain reads EADIYQTPRYLVIGTGKKITLECSQTMGHDKMYWYQQDPGMELHLIHYSYGVNSTEKGDLSSESTVSRIRTEHFPLTLESARPSHTSQYLCASSEYEQGTRFFGPGTRLTVL.

For the CDR3, the DNA is TGCGCCAGCAGCCAAGGTAATGCTGAAAAACTGTTTTTT. Translating gives CASSQGNAEKLFF. The V call is TRBV4-3, the J call TRBJ1-4; D is unclear. Germline V gene sequence: CDR1 LGHNA, CDR2 YSLEER. V dropped 1 base and J dropped 7 bases, with 7 bases sitting between them. The CDR3 length is 13 residues.

This CDR3 is CASSEPRKNTEAFF. CDR3 coding DNA: TGTGCCAGCAGTGAACCCAGAAAGAACACTGAAGCTTTCTTT. The chain is built from TRBV6-1 and TRBJ1-1; D is unclear. Trimming took off 2 bases at V and 1 base at J, with 8 bases between the two ends. CDR3 length: 14 residues. Germline V gene lookup returns CDR1 MNHNS and CDR2 SASEGT.

The V call is TRBV15, the J call TRBJ1-5; D is unclear. Trimming removed 9 bases from V and 0 bases from J, with 12 bases in between. The CDR3 sequence is 14 residues long. The germline CDR1 and CDR2 sequences are LNHNV and YYDKDF (reference sequence). The CDR3 DNA is TGTGCCACTGGAATGGTTTTTAGCAATCAGCCCCAGCATTTT. Translating it yields CATGMVFSNQPQHF.

This clone was counted a single time. The rearrangement links TRBV5-5 to TRBJ1-5; D not resolved. Germline lookup yields CDR1 SGHKS and CDR2 YYEKEE (reference sequence). The V end was cut by 5 bases, the J end by 6 bases, with 12 bases between. The CDR3 has 13 amino acids. For the CDR3, the DNA is TGTGCCAGCAGACAAAACCCGGGTCAGCCCCAGCATTTT. Its translation: CASRQNPGQPQHF.

V is TRBV4-2 and J is TRBJ2-3; either TRBD1 or TRBD2 may fit D (5 bases each). In germline, CDR1 is LGHNA, CDR2 YNFKEQ. This CDR3 has 17 residues. V was pared by 4 bases and J by 2 bases, with 19 bases between. CDR3 DNA: TGTGCCAGCAGCCGGGAAGACGGGGCGGTTCCCACAGATACGCAGTATTTT. It yields the protein CASSREDGAVPTDTQYF.

The chain combines TRBV18 with TRBJ2-7; 7 bases line up with TRBD1. CDR1 KGHSH and CDR2 LQKENI come from the germline V gene. This CDR3 is 16 amino acids long. The ends lost 3 bases at V and 0 bases at J; junction bases unmatched: 8. CDR3 in amino acids: CASSPRTGPASYEQYF. CDR3 nucleotides: TGTGCCAGCTCACCGCGGACAGGACCTGCCTCCTACGAGCAGTACTTC.

The CDR3 nucleotides read TGCGCCAGCAGCCACGTACTAGGGGAGAGGGGCAATGAGCAGTTCTTC. Translated, it gives CASSHVLGERGNEQFF. The genes are TRBV4-3 and TRBJ2-1; D possibly matches TRBD1 or TRBD2 (5 bases each). The germline V gene encodes CDR1 LGHNA and CDR2 YSLEER. Deletions cut 3 bases from V and 6 bases from J, with 18 bases between. The CDR3 length is 16 residues.

The chain recombines TRBV27 with TRBJ1-1; D not resolved. The CDR3 spans 14 residues. V lost 4 bases and J 0 bases, leaving 9 bases between the germline ends. The germline CDR1 and CDR2 sequences are MNHEY and SMNVEV (reference sequence). The CDR3 reads CASSYTNLNTEAFF. Here the CDR3 DNA reads TGTGCCAGCAGTTACACGAACCTGAACACTGAAGCTTTCTTT.

The chain recombines TRBV5-4 with TRBJ2-7; TRBD2 matches at 10 bases. Germline V CDR1 and CDR2: SGHNT, YYREEE (reference sequence). Trimming removed 2 bases from V and 3 bases from J; junction bases left unmatched: 8. CDR3 size: 16 residues. The CDR3 is CASSLPVAGGVYEQYF. CDR3 coding DNA: TGTGCCAGCAGCTTACCTGTAGCGGGAGGAGTCTACGAGCAGTACTTC.

The chain recombines TRBV27 with TRBJ2-5; 10 positions match TRBD2. V was clipped by 4 bases and J by 5 bases; unmatched bases: 10. The CDR3 loop spans 16 amino acids. CDR1 and CDR2 from the germline V gene are MNHEY and SMNVEV (reference sequence). DNA of the CDR3: TGTGCCAGCAGTTCCCAAAGCGGGAGGGCGCGGGAGACCCAGTACTTC. Translated: CASSSQSGRARETQYF.

The chain recombines TRBV27 with TRBJ2-1, with 9 bases identical to TRBD2. The CDR3 totals 15 residues. The germline gives CDR1 MNHEY, CDR2 SMNVEV (reference sequence). V was pared by 6 bases and J by 2 bases, with 5 bases of the junction left unmatched. In DNA, the CDR3 is TGTGCCAGCAGCCCAGCGGGAGGACCCTACAATGAGCAGTTCTTC. Translating it yields CASSPAGGPYNEQFF.

The chain has TRBV5-1 and TRBJ1-2; D is undetermined. Trimming stripped 0 bases from V and 6 bases from J, with 21 bases between. This CDR3 is built from 17 residues. Germline-derived CDR1 and CDR2 are SGHRS and YFSETQ. The CDR3 region is CASSLARLSGWGNGYTF. The DNA for the CDR3 is TGCGCCAGCAGCTTGGCCCGCTTGTCTGGATGGGGAAATGGCTACACCTTC.

The chain uses TRBV5-1 and TRBJ2-7, with 7 bases fitting TRBD1. The CDR3 loop spans 16 amino acids. The J segment lost 0 bases and the V segment lost 5 bases, leaving 11 bases of the junction unmatched. Germline V gives CDR1 SGHRS, CDR2 YFSETQ. CDR3 loop: CASRPGTVKYSYEQYF. DNA of the CDR3: TGCGCCAGCAGACCAGGGACAGTGAAATACTCCTACGAGCAGTACTTC.

This sequence joins TRBV9 and TRBJ1-4; D remains ambiguous. The CDR3 contains 17 residues. CDR1 and CDR2 from the germline V gene are SGDLS and YYNGEE. The V end lost 3 bases, the J end lost 7 bases, and 22 bases lay between the germline ends. This chain's CDR3 is CASSAKESGGRPEKLFF. The CDR3 region has the DNA TGTGCCAGCAGCGCGAAGGAGTCGGGCGGCCGACCTGAAAAACTGTTTTTT.

The chain combines TRBV5-6 with TRBJ1-5; D is unclear. The CDR3 contains 15 residues. Per the germline V gene, CDR1 is SGHDT and CDR2 is YYEEEE. The germline V and J ends were trimmed by 2 bases and 2 bases, with 11 bases remaining between them. Written as DNA, the CDR3 is TGTGCCAGCAGCTTTGGGCCGGAGGGCAATCAGCCCCAGCATTTT. It is translated as CASSFGPEGNQPQHF.

This clone was observed once. The chain has TRBV7-6 and TRBJ2-1; 7 nucleotides agree with TRBD2. CDR3 length: 15 amino acids. The V gene end was trimmed by 6 bases and the J gene end by 8 bases; junction bases not matched to a gene: 13. CDR1 and CDR2 (germline): SGHVS, FNYEAQ. Here the CDR3 DNA reads TGTGCCAGCAGTCCAGAGATCCTTCGGGGGGATGAGCAGTTCTTC. Its protein product is CASSPEILRGDEQFF.

The sample holds one count of this clone. V gene TRBV10-3 combines with J gene TRBJ1-4; possibly TRBD1 for D (6 bases). CDR3 size: 14 residues. Germline V gene sequence: CDR1 ENHRY, CDR2 SYGVKD. Trimming removed 0 bases from V and 7 bases from J, with 9 bases in between. The DNA for the CDR3 is TGTGCCATCAGTGAGTCAGGGGGAGGTGAAAAACTGTTTTTT. This gives the protein CAISESGGGEKLFF.

The CDR3: CASSSAAPQQYF. CDR3 DNA: TGTGCCAGCAGTTCCGCGGCGCCCCAGCAGTACTTC. This sequence joins TRBV28 and TRBJ2-7; D is uncertain. The V and J ends lost 4 bases and 8 bases respectively, with 12 bases between them. The V gene's germline CDR1 is MDHEN and CDR2 SYDVKM. CDR3 length equals 12 residues.

The J gene is TRBJ2-6, the V gene TRBV5-4; D is uncertain. Trimming removed 3 bases at V and 1 base at J, with 5 bases between. Germline assignment: CDR1 SGHNT and CDR2 YYREEE (reference sequence). CDR3 length equals 14 residues. CDR3: CASSSFSGANVLTF. The CDR3 DNA sequence: TGTGCCAGCAGCTCATTTTCTGGGGCCAACGTCCTGACTTTC.

Notes on this clone: The identical CDR3 is also encoded by other nucleotide sequences in the sample. The gene calls are TRBV5-1 and TRBJ2-6; D is unclear. CDR1 and CDR2 (germline): SGHRS, YFSETQ. V was clipped by 0 bases and J by 2 bases, with 3 bases between them. The CDR3 runs to 14 residues. The CDR3 reads CASSLDPGANVLTF. The CDR3 nucleotides are TGCGCCAGCAGCTTGGATCCTGGGGCCAACGTCCTGACTTTC.

The chain is built from TRBV6-5 and TRBJ2-7; 9 nucleotides line up with TRBD1. The trim removed 2 bases at V and 5 bases at J, leaving 10 bases unmatched. The CDR3 extends over 16 amino acids. CDR1 and CDR2 from the germline V gene are MNHEY and SVGAGI. The CDR3 is CASSYASGTGRNEQYF. The DNA of the CDR3 is TGTGCCAGCAGTTACGCTTCCGGGACAGGGCGCAACGAGCAGTACTTC.

V is TRBV18 and J is TRBJ1-1; tentative D call: TRBD1 (5 bases). V gave up 3 bases and J gave up 5 bases, with 19 bases separating them. CDR1 and CDR2 (germline): KGHSH, LQKENI. The CDR3 length is 16 residues. CDR3 nucleotide sequence: TGTGCCAGCTCACCTACCGGGTCGGGGGTGTTGACTGAAGCTTTCTTT. This translates into CASSPTGSGVLTEAFF.

The V gene is TRBV5-1, the J gene TRBJ2-7; D not certain. The V end lost 7 bases, the J end lost 3 bases, and 14 bases lay between the germline ends. The CDR3 is 13 residues long. Germline V gene data show CDR1 as SGHRS and CDR2 as YFSETQ. The CDR3 protein is CASSISLFYEQYF. Here the CDR3 DNA reads TGCGCCAGCTCTATATCGCTTTTCTACGAGCAGTACTTC.

This chain uses TRBV5-4 with TRBJ2-3, with D tentatively TRBD2 (5 bases). V was shortened by 4 bases and J by 7 bases, with 7 bases between the two germline ends. Looked up from germline, CDR1 is SGHNT and CDR2 is YYREEE (reference sequence). This CDR3 has 11 amino acids. DNA for the CDR3: TGTGCCAGCAGCCGAGGGTATACGCAGTATTTT. Translating it yields CASSRGYTQYF.

This clone occurred once. This sequence joins TRBV5-1 and TRBJ2-7, with 14 nucleotides matching TRBD2. Germline V gives CDR1 SGHRS, CDR2 YFSETQ. Trimming took 4 bases from V and 7 from J; bases not matched to a gene: 10. The CDR3 covers 16 residues. The CDR3 sequence: CASSAQPGLAGAEQYF. In nucleotides, the CDR3 is TGCGCCAGCAGCGCGCAACCGGGACTAGCGGGGGCAGAGCAGTACTTC.